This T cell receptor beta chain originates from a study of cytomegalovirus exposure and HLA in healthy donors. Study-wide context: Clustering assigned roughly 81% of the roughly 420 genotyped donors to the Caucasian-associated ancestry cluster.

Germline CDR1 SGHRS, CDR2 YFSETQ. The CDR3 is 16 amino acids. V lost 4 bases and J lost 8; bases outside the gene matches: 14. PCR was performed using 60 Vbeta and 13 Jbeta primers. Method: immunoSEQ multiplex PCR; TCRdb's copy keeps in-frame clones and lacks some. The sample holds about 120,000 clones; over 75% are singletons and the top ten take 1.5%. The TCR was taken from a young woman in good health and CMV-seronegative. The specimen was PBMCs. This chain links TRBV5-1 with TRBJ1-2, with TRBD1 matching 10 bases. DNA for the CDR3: TGCGCCAGCAGCCTAACCATAGGGACAGGGGCATACGGCTACACCTTC. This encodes CASSLTIGTGAYGYTF. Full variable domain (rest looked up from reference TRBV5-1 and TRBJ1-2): KAGVTQTPRYLIKTRGQQVTLSCSPISGHRSVSWYQQTPGQGLQFLFEYFSETQRNKGNFPGRFSGRQFSNSRSEMNVSTLELGDSALYLCASSLTIGTGAYGYTFGSGTRLTVV.